The next 15 T cell receptor beta chains were all read from a single sample in a study of shared clonotypes between healthy human individuals (dated by TCRdb to the early 2020s). The library came from the immunoSEQ multiplex PCR assay. Not all clones reach the TCRdb copy of this immuneACCESS table, which keeps in-frame sequences only. Checked studies attribute under half of the gap to unresolved V genes and leave the rest unexplained. In this sample the table shows fewer than 3 million clones, about 90% of which occur a single time. The ten largest clones represent roughly 0.34% of the sample. The sequencing input was naive CD4+ T cells from PBMCs. The sample's cell subset or site label, decoded: CD45RA+ positively selected. Receptors were obtained from a man aged 18 to 29 in good health. Some clones in this sample may be carry-over from other donors' samples.

The gene calls are TRBV2 and TRBJ1-5, with D perhaps TRBD1 (6 bases). The CDR3 is 15 amino acids. The germline V gene encodes CDR1 SNHLY and CDR2 FYNNEI. V lost 6 bases, J lost 0 bases, and 12 bases lay in between. This chain's CDR3 is CASSRDKYSNQPQHF. The DNA for the CDR3 is TGTGCCAGCAGCCGGGACAAATATAGCAATCAGCCCCAGCATTTT.

Concerning this clone: Other DNA sequences in the sample encode the same CDR3. V and J are TRBV5-1 and TRBJ2-1; D is unclear. Germline V gene sequence: CDR1 SGHRS, CDR2 YFSETQ. V shed 0 bases and J shed 3 bases, with 4 bases lying between them. This CDR3 is built from 13 residues. The CDR3 sequence is CASSLGNYNEQFF. DNA of the CDR3: TGCGCCAGCAGCTTGGGTAACTACAATGAGCAGTTCTTC.

The chain employs TRBV7-6 and TRBJ2-5; 13 bases map to TRBD2. V trimming: 4 bases; J trimming: 5 bases; junction bases outside the gene matches: 13. Per the germline V gene, CDR1 is SGHVS and CDR2 is FNYEAQ. This CDR3 spans 18 amino acids. The chain's CDR3 is CASSYGTSGILLRETQYF. The CDR3 DNA reads as TGTGCCAGCAGCTATGGGACTAGCGGGATTCTCCTTCGGGAGACCCAGTACTTC.

This clone was observed once. The chain couples TRBV10-1 to TRBJ2-7; D is unclear. Germline CDR1 WNHNN, CDR2 SYGVQD (reference sequence). V lost 3 bases to trimming and J lost 2 bases, with 5 bases between them. The CDR3 runs to 12 residues. CDR3 loop: CASSDSTYEQYF. CDR3 DNA sequence: TGCGCCAGCAGTGACTCTACCTACGAGCAGTACTTC.

The chain recombines TRBV11-2 with TRBJ2-7; 9 bases are shared with TRBD2. Germline V CDR1 and CDR2: SGHAT, FQNNGV. J was trimmed by 7 bases and V by 4 bases; bases with no gene match: 20. The CDR3 loop spans 18 amino acids. The CDR3: CASSSPRGNSGSASEQYF. CDR3 coding DNA: TGTGCCAGCAGCTCCCCCCGGGGAAATAGCGGGAGTGCAAGTGAGCAGTACTTC.

The chain carries TRBV7-9 and TRBJ2-5, with unresolved D. CDR3 length: 14 amino acids. V dropped 7 bases and J dropped 2 bases, with 14 bases sitting between them. The germline gives CDR1 SEHNR, CDR2 FQNEAQ (reference sequence). In DNA, the CDR3 is TGTGCCAGCACCCCCCGGACGGTGCAAGAGACCCAGTACTTC. Translating gives CASTPRTVQETQYF.

The chain is built from TRBV5-4 and TRBJ2-5; 13 bases are shared with TRBD2. The CDR3 covers 16 residues. Looked up from germline, CDR1 is SGHNT and CDR2 is YYREEE (reference sequence). Germline trimming cut 4 bases from V and 2 bases from J; bases unmatched to any gene: 5. The CDR3 loop reads CASSVPGLAGQETQYF. Here the CDR3 DNA reads TGTGCCAGCAGCGTACCGGGACTAGCGGGACAAGAGACCCAGTACTTC.

The chain combines TRBV9 with TRBJ2-1; TRBD2 agrees at 13 bases. CDR1 SGDLS and CDR2 YYNGEE come from the germline V gene. Trimming took 4 bases from V and 9 from J; bases not matched to a gene: 10. This CDR3 comprises 16 residues. As DNA, the CDR3 is TGTGCCAGCAGCCCCCAGGCAACTAGCGGGAGGGGTGAGCAGTTCTTC. Its translation: CASSPQATSGRGEQFF.

This rearrangement joins TRBV4-3 to TRBJ2-1; tentative D call: TRBD2 (5 bases). This CDR3 is built from 15 residues. V was shortened by 0 bases and J by 8 bases, with 14 bases between the two germline ends. CDR1 and CDR2 (germline): LGHNA, YSLEER. The CDR3 reads CASSQERALGYEQFF. In DNA, the CDR3 is TGCGCCAGCAGCCAAGAGAGGGCTCTTGGTTATGAGCAGTTCTTC.

This chain connects TRBV5-8 to TRBJ1-2; TRBD1 might be the D (6 bases). The CDR3 extends over 15 amino acids. CDR1 is SGHTS, CDR2 YDEGEE, per germline. V shed 3 bases and J shed 3 bases, with 15 bases lying between them. Here the CDR3 reads CASSYDRWADYGYTF. The CDR3 DNA is TGTGCCAGCAGCTATGACAGGTGGGCGGACTATGGCTACACCTTC.

The gene calls are TRBV2 and TRBJ1-1; D call uncertain. The germline V gene has CDR1 SNHLY and CDR2 FYNNEI. The CDR3 consists of 14 residues. Trimming stripped 1 base from V and 6 bases from J, with 12 bases between. In DNA form, the CDR3 reads TGTGCCAGCAGTGAAGGGAAGGGTCTTCCTGAAGCTTTCTTT. Its translation: CASSEGKGLPEAFF.

This rearrangement joins TRBV27 to TRBJ1-2; TRBD1 matches at 7 bases. CDR1 and CDR2 (germline): MNHEY, SMNVEV (reference sequence). The V and J ends lost 2 bases and 7 bases, in that order; junction bases with no gene match: 7. The CDR3 totals 14 residues. As DNA, the CDR3 is TGTGCCAGCAGTTTAACGCAGGGGGTAGGTGGCTACACCTTC. It specifies CASSLTQGVGGYTF.

The rearrangement joins TRBV25-1 to TRBJ2-1; possible D gene TRBD1, 6 bases. V was pared by 1 base and J by 0 bases, with 13 bases between. The CDR3 runs 17 residues. CDR1 and CDR2 from the germline V gene are MGHDK and SYGVNS. Here the CDR3 reads CASSESARGSSYNEQFF. CDR3 DNA sequence: TGTGCCAGCAGTGAATCCGCCAGGGGAAGCTCCTACAATGAGCAGTTCTTC.

The chain couples TRBV30 to TRBJ2-6; maybe TRBD1 (6 bases). The CDR3 length is 17 residues. CDR1 and CDR2 from the germline V gene are GTSNPN and SVGIG (reference sequence). V was trimmed by 8 bases and J by 0 bases, leaving 20 bases between them. CDR3 amino acids: CAGLERDIVSGANVLTF. CDR3 coding DNA: TGTGCCGGCCTCGAGAGGGACATAGTCTCTGGGGCCAACGTCCTGACTTTC.

The chain carries TRBV9 and TRBJ1-2; the D is unclear. This CDR3 has 14 residues. Per germline, CDR1 SGDLS and CDR2 YYNGEE. Between the trimmed V and J ends, which lost 0 bases and 8 bases, there was a span of 14 bases. This chain's CDR3 is CASSVGIGPPGYTF. The DNA of the CDR3 is TGTGCCAGCAGCGTAGGAATAGGCCCACCAGGCTACACCTTC.